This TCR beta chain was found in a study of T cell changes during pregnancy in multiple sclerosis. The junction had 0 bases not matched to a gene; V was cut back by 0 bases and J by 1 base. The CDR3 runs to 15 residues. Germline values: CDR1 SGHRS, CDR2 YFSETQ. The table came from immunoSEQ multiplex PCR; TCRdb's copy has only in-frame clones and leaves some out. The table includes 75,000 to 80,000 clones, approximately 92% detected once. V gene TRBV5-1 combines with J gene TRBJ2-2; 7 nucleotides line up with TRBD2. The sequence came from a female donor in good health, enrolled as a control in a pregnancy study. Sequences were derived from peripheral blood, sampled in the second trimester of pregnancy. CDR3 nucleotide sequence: TGCGCCAGCAGCTTGGCGGGGGGGAACACCGGGGAGCTGTTTTTT. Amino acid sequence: CASSLAGGNTGELFF.